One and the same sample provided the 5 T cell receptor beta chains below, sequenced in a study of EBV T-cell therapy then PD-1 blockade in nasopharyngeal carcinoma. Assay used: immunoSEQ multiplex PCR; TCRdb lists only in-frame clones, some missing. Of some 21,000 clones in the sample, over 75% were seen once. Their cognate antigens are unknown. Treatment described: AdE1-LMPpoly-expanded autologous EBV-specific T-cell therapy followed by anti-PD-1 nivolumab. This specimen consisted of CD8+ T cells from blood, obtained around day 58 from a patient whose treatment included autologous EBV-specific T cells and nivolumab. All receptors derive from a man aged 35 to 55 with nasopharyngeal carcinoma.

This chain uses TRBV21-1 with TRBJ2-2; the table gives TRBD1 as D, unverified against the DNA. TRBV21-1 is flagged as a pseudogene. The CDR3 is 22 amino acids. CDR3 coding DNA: TGTGCCAGCAGCAAAGTGAGAAATCAGGACAGGGATTGCGGGGCCAACACCGGGGAGCTGTTTTTT. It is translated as CASSKVRNQDRDCGANTGELFF.

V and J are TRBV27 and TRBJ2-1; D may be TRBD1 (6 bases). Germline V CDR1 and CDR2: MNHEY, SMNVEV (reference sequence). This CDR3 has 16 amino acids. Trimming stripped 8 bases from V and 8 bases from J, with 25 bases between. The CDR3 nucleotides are TGTGCCAGCTTTCCAATGGTGGGGGCTCTCCCGGATGAGCAGTTCTTC. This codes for CASFPMVGALPDEQFF.

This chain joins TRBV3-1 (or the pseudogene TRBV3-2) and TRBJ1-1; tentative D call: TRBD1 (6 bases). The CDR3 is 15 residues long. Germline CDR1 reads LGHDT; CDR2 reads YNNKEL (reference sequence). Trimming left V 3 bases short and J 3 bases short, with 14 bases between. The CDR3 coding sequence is TGTGCCAGCAGCCAGGGACACCTTGGTTACACTGAAGCTTTCTTT. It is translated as CASSQGHLGYTEAFF.

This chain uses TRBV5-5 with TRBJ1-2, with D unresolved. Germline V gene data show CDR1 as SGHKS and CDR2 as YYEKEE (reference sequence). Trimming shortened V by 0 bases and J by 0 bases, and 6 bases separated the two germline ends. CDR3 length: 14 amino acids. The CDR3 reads CASSLVTTNYGYTF. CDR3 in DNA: TGTGCCAGCAGCTTGGTCACCACTAACTATGGCTACACCTTC. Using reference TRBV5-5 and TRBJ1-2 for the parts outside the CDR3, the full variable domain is DAGVTQSPTHLIKTRGQQVTLRCSPISGHKSVSWYQQVLGQGPQFIFQYYEKEERGRGNFPDRFSARQFPNYSSELNVNALLLGDSALYLCASSLVTTNYGYTFGSGTRLTVV.

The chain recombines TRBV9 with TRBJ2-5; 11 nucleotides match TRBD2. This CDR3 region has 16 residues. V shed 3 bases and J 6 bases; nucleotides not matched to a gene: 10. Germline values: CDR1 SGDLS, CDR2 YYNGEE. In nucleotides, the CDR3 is TGTGCCAGCAGCGAGGATAGCGGGGGGGCCACAAAGACCCAGTACTTC. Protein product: CASSEDSGGATKTQYF.